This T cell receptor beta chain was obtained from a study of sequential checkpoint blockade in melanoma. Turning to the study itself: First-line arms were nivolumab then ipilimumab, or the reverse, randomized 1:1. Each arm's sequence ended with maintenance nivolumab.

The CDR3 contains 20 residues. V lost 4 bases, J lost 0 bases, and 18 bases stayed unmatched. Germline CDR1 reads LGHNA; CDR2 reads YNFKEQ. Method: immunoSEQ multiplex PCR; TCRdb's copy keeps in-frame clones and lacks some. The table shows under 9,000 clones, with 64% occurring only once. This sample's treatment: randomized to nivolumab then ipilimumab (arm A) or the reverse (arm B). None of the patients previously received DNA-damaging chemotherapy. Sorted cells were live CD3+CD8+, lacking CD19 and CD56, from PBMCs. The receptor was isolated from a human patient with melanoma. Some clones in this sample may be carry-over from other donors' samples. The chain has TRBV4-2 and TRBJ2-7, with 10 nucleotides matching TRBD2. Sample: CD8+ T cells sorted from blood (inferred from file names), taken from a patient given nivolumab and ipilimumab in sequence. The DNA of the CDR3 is TGTGCCAGCAGCCCCCAGGGTGTCGTAGCGGGGGGACCTAGCTCCTACGAGCAGTACTTC. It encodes CASSPQGVVAGGPSSYEQYF.